This is a list of T cell receptor beta chains from one sample in a study of post-analysis software for immune sequencing data. TCRdb called the PCR reads again in MiXCR, with one record for every CDR3 protein. The table records approximately 660,000 distinct CDR3 sequences, 55% to 60% of them present only once. Sequencing used blood. These receptors were taken from a girl aged 2 to 9 with multiple sclerosis. CDR3s include the opening cysteine and the closing phenylalanine or tryptophan. The D gene is left open where the match is weak. Expanded clones are given a class, and other clones once, few, many or no size at all.

TRBV24-1,few,TRBJ2-1,TRBD2,TGTGCCACCAGTGATGGGACTAGCGGGAGGTTCTACAATGAGCAGTTCTTC,CATSDGTSGRFYNEQFF
TRBV5-1,few,TRBJ2-5,TRBD2,TGCGCCAGTCGCGAGGGACTCCGGGGGGAGCAGTACTTC,CASREGLRGEQYF
TRBV12-3/TRBV12-4,.,TRBJ2-5,.,TGTGCCAGCAGTTCTGAACGGGCGGGCCGGGAGACCCAGTACTTC,CASSSERAGRETQYF
TRBV29-1,few,TRBJ2-7,.,TGCAGCATAGGTCGACAGCGGTCCTCCTACGAGCAGTACTTC,CSIGRQRSSYEQYF
TRBV7-9,.,TRBJ2-1,.,TGTGCCAGCACCGCAGGGGGGGCGTCCTACAATGAGCAGTTCTTC,CASTAGGASYNEQFF
TRBV12-3/TRBV12-4,few,TRBJ2-1,.,TGTGCCAGCAGACTGGACTCAAGCTCCTACAATGAGCAGTTCTTC,CASRLDSSSYNEQFF
TRBV29-1,few,TRBJ2-7,.,TGCAGCGTGCTACAGTCCTACGAGCAGTACTTC,CSVLQSYEQYF
TRBV20-1,.,TRBJ2-3,TRBD1,TGCAGTGCTACCTTCCGGGACAGGGGGCCGGCAGATACGCAGTATTTT,CSATFRDRGPADTQYF
TRBV21-1,few,TRBJ2-4,.,TGTGCCAGCAGCAAATTACGGACAGGGCGGATTCAGTACTTC,CASSKLRTGRIQYF
TRBV20-1,.,TRBJ2-3,.,TGCAGTGCTTATCGGGGCACAGATACGCAGTATTTT,CSAYRGTDTQYF
TRBV5-1,.,TRBJ1-1,.,TGCGCCAGCAGGGAGGGGGGCATGAACACTGAAGCTTTCTTT,CASREGGMNTEAFF
TRBV7-2,few,TRBJ2-1,.,TGTGCCAGCAGCTTAGAGCGTAATGAGCAGTTCTTC,CASSLERNEQFF
TRBV5-1,few,TRBJ2-6,.,TGCGCCAGCAGCTTGTTGGTGCAGGAAATGATGGACTCTGGGGCCAACGTCCTGACTTTC,CASSLLVQEMMDSGANVLTF
TRBV24-1,.,TRBJ2-3,.,TGTGCCACCAGTGATTCGTCTGCCTTGGGGGCAGATACGCAGTATTTT,CATSDSSALGADTQYF
TRBV29-1,few,TRBJ2-7,.,TGCAGCGTTGGCAAGGTACAGGGAGCCGAGCAGTACTTC,CSVGKVQGAEQYF
TRBV29-1,.,TRBJ2-5,.,TGCAGCGCTAAGGACCGTCCCGCAGAGACCCAGTACTTC,CSAKDRPAETQYF
TRBV12-3/TRBV12-4,.,TRBJ1-2,TRBD1,TGTGCCAGCAGTAAGGACAGGGGCCGTTTCCGAACCCATGGCTACACCTTC,CASSKDRGRFRTHGYTF
TRBV28,.,TRBJ2-7,.,TGTGCCAGCAGCGCACAACAGGTTCGTCATACCGAGCAGTACTTC,CASSAQQVRHTEQYF
TRBV29-1,once,TRBJ2-6,.,TGCAGCGCTAGGACGGTTAGCTCTGGGGCCAACGTCCTGACTTTC,CSARTVSSGANVLTF
TRBV6-5,.,TRBJ2-3,TRBD1,TGTGCCAGCAGTTACTCTGGACAGGGCGCAGGGGATACGCAGTATTTT,CASSYSGQGAGDTQYF
TRBV27,.,TRBJ2-1,.,TGTGCCAGCAGGCGGGGGCCTTCCTACAATGAGCAGTTCTTC,CASRRGPSYNEQFF
TRBV29-1,.,TRBJ1-2,.,TGCAGCGTTGAGGGGTCAGGTGGGGGTTACACCTTC,CSVEGSGGGYTF
TRBV12-3/TRBV12-4,.,TRBJ1-1,.,TGTGCCAGCAGTTCCCGTAGGGGCCCCGCCAGGAACACTGAAGCTTTCTTT,CASSSRRGPARNTEAFF
TRBV7-2,few,TRBJ2-1,TRBD1,TGTGCCAGCAGCCGGGACAGGGGACACAATGAGCAGTTCTTC,CASSRDRGHNEQFF
TRBV10-3,.,TRBJ1-5,.,TGTGCCATCAGTGAGGGATCAGGCGATCAGCCCCAGCATTTT,CAISEGSGDQPQHF
TRBV27,.,TRBJ2-5,.,TGTGCCAGCAGTTTATCCACGCAAGAGACCCAGTACTTC,CASSLSTQETQYF
TRBV29-1,few,TRBJ2-1,.,TGCAGCGTTGCCGCCAGCCCGCATCGGGATGAGCAGTTCTTC,CSVAASPHRDEQFF
TRBV29-1,.,TRBJ2-1,TRBD2,TGCAGCGTTGTTCACTCGGGAGCCTTGGAGTTAGCTGGCGGGAGCTCCCACAATGAGCAGTTCTTC,CSVVHSGALELAGGSSHNEQFF
TRBV21-1,few,TRBJ2-7,.,TGTGCCAGCAGCAAAACTTGTTTCAGGGTGACCTACGAGCAGTACTTC,CASSKTCFRVTYEQYF